Presented here are 16 T cell receptor beta chains from one specimen sequenced in a study of blood T cells in healthy people across ages (dated by TCRdb to 2013 to 2016). Libraries were built with 5' RACE. Instrument on record: Illumina HiSeq 2500. A second 7 to 11 cycle PCR used a sample-barcoded 5' primer and a J-beta primer mix. The public reads were reprocessed in TCRdb via fastp at Q25 and MiXCR, keeping in-frame beta chains. Rows merge per CDR3 protein into single entries with the most common DNA and genes. This sample comprises 700,000 or so distinct CDR3 sequences, around two fifths of them detected only once. Of the sample, 25% to 30% falls within the top ten clones. Sequenced material: blood. The receptor set was obtained from a man older than 75 in good health.

The chain uses TRBV7-2 and TRBJ2-7; no firm D call. Looked up from germline, CDR1 is SGHTA and CDR2 is FQGNSA. Trimming stripped 5 bases from V and 2 bases from J, with 13 bases between. This CDR3 contains 14 residues. CDR3 protein: CASSLITETYEQYF. DNA of the CDR3: TGTGCCAGCAGCCTCATCACGGAAACCTACGAGCAGTACTTC.

This clonotype was picked up many times. This sequence joins TRBV4-2 and TRBJ2-7; 8 bases are a match to TRBD1. Germline V gene data show CDR1 as LGHNA and CDR2 as YNFKEQ. This CDR3 spans 16 amino acids. Germline trimming cut 0 bases from V and 4 bases from J; bases unmatched to any gene: 8. Here the CDR3 reads CASSQDYGTGPYEQYF. CDR3 nucleotides: TGTGCCAGCAGCCAAGACTACGGGACAGGCCCTTACGAGCAGTACTTC.

To note about this clonotype: A read error may account for a junction end that differs from germline. The chain combines TRBV7-3 with TRBJ2-2; 13 bases are shared with TRBD2. CDR1 SGHTA and CDR2 FQGTGA come from the germline V gene. The CDR3 sequence is 17 residues long. The CDR3 sequence: CVSSLTSGRALAGELFF. In nucleotides, the CDR3 is TGTGTCAGCAGCTTAACTAGCGGGAGGGCCTTAGCCGGGGAGCTGTTTTTT.

The J gene is TRBJ2-7, the V gene TRBV6-2 or TRBV6-3; TRBD1 aligns across 7 bases. The V gene end was trimmed by 2 bases and the J gene end by 5 bases; junction bases not matched to a gene: 6. Germline-derived CDR1 and CDR2 are MNHEY and SVGEGT. This CDR3 contains 14 residues. This CDR3 reads CASSYLTGRHEQYF. The CDR3 DNA is TGTGCCAGCAGTTACCTGACAGGGAGACACGAGCAGTACTTC.

CDR3 DNA sequence: TGTGCCAGCTCCGGGGTCCCGAACACTGAAGCTTTCTTT. It specifies CASSGVPNTEAFF. V gene TRBV6-2 or TRBV6-3 combines with J gene TRBJ1-1, with unresolved D. V lost 8 bases and J 1 base, leaving 11 bases between the germline ends. The CDR3 contains 13 residues. Germline lookup yields CDR1 MNHEY and CDR2 SVGEGT.

This clonotype was picked up a small number of times. The rearrangement links TRBV18 to TRBJ2-3; D remains unclear. V dropped 6 bases and J dropped 2 bases, with 12 bases sitting between them. Germline V gives CDR1 KGHSH, CDR2 LQKENI. This CDR3 contains 14 residues. CDR3 region: CASSSSALTDTQYF. Here the CDR3 DNA reads TGTGCCAGCTCCTCTTCGGCCCTCACAGATACGCAGTATTTT.

This clonotype was counted ten times or more. The rearrangement joins TRBV29-1 to TRBJ2-7; D may match TRBD1 or TRBD2 (5 bases each). Germline-derived CDR1 and CDR2 are SQVTM and ANQGSEA. The CDR3 consists of 16 residues. Trimming stripped 4 bases from V and 2 bases from J, with 21 bases between. The CDR3 DNA reads TGCAGCGTTGCAGGCCCTGGTGGTGGGGACCCCTACGAGCAGTACTTC. This codes for CSVAGPGGGDPYEQYF.

The gene calls are TRBV3-1 and TRBJ2-5, with D tentatively TRBD2 (6 bases). The CDR3 totals 16 residues. V was cut by 0 bases and J by 2 bases, with 13 bases left in between. CDR1 LGHDT and CDR2 YNNKEL come from the germline V gene (reference sequence). The CDR3 DNA reads TGTGCCAGCAGCCAAGACCGCGGGACTCTACAAGAGACCCAGTACTTC. Its protein is CASSQDRGTLQETQYF.

This clonotype showed up many times. The V and J genes are TRBV5-1 and TRBJ2-7; 7 bases agree with TRBD2. Looked up from germline, CDR1 is SGHRS and CDR2 is YFSETQ. Trimming at V came to 4 bases and at J to 0 bases, leaving 4 bases not matched to a gene. The CDR3 has 14 amino acids. The CDR3 DNA follows: TGCGCCAGCAGCCCCAGGACTAGCTCCTACGAGCAGTACTTC. Protein sequence: CASSPRTSSYEQYF.

J is TRBJ2-5 and V is TRBV3-1; 8 bases line up with TRBD1. CDR1 and CDR2 from the germline V gene are LGHDT and YNNKEL (reference sequence). This CDR3 has 15 residues. V dropped 4 bases and J dropped 3; count of bases not matched to a gene: 7. The CDR3 nucleotides are TGTGCCAGCAGCCGAGGGACAGGTGTTAAAGAGACCCAGTACTTC. This translates into CASSRGTGVKETQYF.

The genes are TRBV7-2 and TRBJ2-3, with TRBD2 identical over 7 bases. With 4 bases clipped from V and 5 bases from J, the junction kept 15 bases outside the gene matches. The CDR3 runs 17 residues. Germline V lookup: CDR1 SGHTA, CDR2 FQGNSA. The CDR3 DNA reads as TGTGCCAGCAGCTCACCCACCTGGCGGGAGTCGGTAGATACGCAGTATTTT. It translates to CASSSPTWRESVDTQYF.

V usage is TRBV29-1 and J usage is TRBJ2-5, with D unresolved. The V and J ends lost 4 bases and 11 bases respectively, with 14 bases between them. Germline-derived CDR1 and CDR2 are SQVTM and ANQGSEA. The CDR3 loop spans 11 amino acids. CDR3 residues: CSVGVDVEQYF. DNA for the CDR3: TGCAGCGTTGGAGTGGATGTTGAGCAGTACTTC.

The V call is TRBV7-2, the J call TRBJ2-5; D may be TRBD1 or TRBD2 (5 bases each). V lost 4 bases to trimming and J lost 1 base, with 13 bases between them. The CDR3 contains 15 residues. Germline values: CDR1 SGHTA, CDR2 FQGNSA. The CDR3 sequence is CASSSGPHLQETQYF. CDR3 coding DNA: TGTGCCAGCAGCTCGGGACCTCACCTCCAAGAGACCCAGTACTTC. The whole variable domain, filled in from reference TRBV7-2 and TRBJ2-5, reads GAGVSQSPSNKVTEKGKDVELRCDPISGHTALYWYRQSLGQGLEFLIYFQGNSAPDKSGLPSDRFSAERTGGSVSTLTIQRTQQEDSAVYLCASSSGPHLQETQYFGPGTRLLVL.

Concerning this clonotype: Given a much more abundant clone one base away, this may be a read error. The chain uses TRBV6-2 or TRBV6-3 and TRBJ2-4; tentatively, D is TRBD1 (6 bases). V was trimmed by 5 bases and J by 0 bases, leaving 20 bases between them. Per germline, CDR1 MNHEY and CDR2 SVGEGT. There are 18 residues in the CDR3. CDR3 amino acids: CASSRPGGQTLAKNIQYF. The CDR3 nucleotides read TGTGCCAGCAGTCGACCTGGGGGCCAGACCCTAGCCAAAAACATTCAGTACTTC.

V usage is TRBV20-1 and J usage is TRBJ2-3; D is undetermined. This CDR3 is built from 14 residues. Per germline, CDR1 DFQATT and CDR2 SNEGSKA (reference sequence). The V and J ends lost 3 bases and 0 bases respectively, with 10 bases between them. CDR3 residues: CSASRAASTDTQYF. DNA for the CDR3: TGCAGTGCTAGTAGGGCCGCTAGCACAGATACGCAGTATTTT.

The chain links TRBV20-1 to TRBJ2-1, with D unclear. CDR1 is DFQATT and CDR2 is SNEGSKA in the germline V gene (reference sequence). V lost 6 bases and J lost 8, with 20 bases in between. The CDR3 is 14 residues long. The CDR3 sequence is CSATGRIHGDEQFF. CDR3 nucleotides: TGCAGTGCCACCGGACGGATTCACGGCGATGAGCAGTTCTTC.